A selection of T cell receptor beta chains follows, all from one sample in a study of T cells in Graves' hyperthyroidism and ophthalmopathy. TCRdb independently ran MiXCR on the multiplex PCR reads; one entry per CDR3 protein. The table lists 450,000 to 600,000 distinct CDR3 sequences, approximately 15% of them singletons, with roughly 13% in the top ten. The sequenced sample was blood. The source is a woman aged 35 to 49 with Graves' hyperthyroidism. Each CDR3 is given with its conserved first and last residue. D genes are given only for firm matches. Some rows mark clone size as missing; the rest say once, few, many or name a class of expanded clone.

J | V | D | size | CDR3 | DNA
TRBJ2-3 | TRBV18 | - | - | CASSPRGLDMQYF | TGTGCCAGCTCCCCTCGGGGATTGGATATGCAGTATTTT
TRBJ2-1 | TRBV20-1 | - | - | CSAALQGPGSAYNEQFF | TGCAGTGCGGCCTTACAGGGTCCCGGGAGCGCCTACAATGAGCAGTTCTTC
TRBJ1-1 | TRBV12-3/TRBV12-4 | - | - | CASATGGEMNTEAFF | TGTGCCAGCGCAACTGGGGGGGAGATGAACACTGAAGCTTTCTTT
TRBJ2-3 | TRBV25-1 | - | - | CASSEWGPIWDTQYF | TGTGCCAGCAGTGAATGGGGACCCATTTGGGATACGCAGTATTTT
TRBJ2-1 | TRBV5-6 | - | - | CASSPRLSYNEQFF | TGTGCCAGCAGCCCCCGTCTCTCCTACAATGAGCAGTTCTTC
TRBJ2-2 | TRBV19 | TRBD1 | - | CASSTGQANTGELFF | TGTGCCAGTAGTACGGGACAGGCGAACACCGGGGAGCTGTTTTTT
TRBJ2-5 | TRBV11-2 | - | many | CASSLSPGQKETQYF | TGTGCCAGCAGCTTATCCCCGGGCCAAAAAGAGACCCAGTACTTC
TRBJ1-1 | TRBV27 | TRBD1 | many | CASSAGGLNTEAFF | TGTGCCAGCAGCGCAGGGGGCCTGAACACTGAAGCTTTCTTT
TRBJ2-7 | TRBV2 | - | - | CASSSDQVKQYF | TGTGCCAGCAGTTCAGACCAGGTCAAGCAGTACTTC
TRBJ1-1 | TRBV28 | - | many | CASSSTGTATEAFF | TGTGCCAGCAGTTCCACCGGGACTGCAACTGAAGCTTTCTTT
TRBJ2-7 | TRBV5-1 | - | many | CASSLEGTGVREQYF | TGCGCCAGCAGCTTGGAGGGTACGGGAGTAAGAGAGCAGTACTTC
TRBJ2-7 | TRBV5-1 | TRBD1 | many | CASSWSGQGSYEQYF | TGCGCCAGCAGCTGGTCGGGACAGGGTTCCTACGAGCAGTACTTC
TRBJ1-1 | TRBV12-3/TRBV12-4 | - | few | CASSLDRVAFF | TGTGCCAGCAGTTTAGACAGGGTGGCTTTCTTT
TRBJ2-7 | TRBV6-2/TRBV6-3 | TRBD1 | few | CASDRGVNYEQYF | TGTGCCAGTGACAGGGGGGTCAACTACGAGCAGTACTTC
TRBJ2-7 | TRBV7-9 | - | many | CASSPPGHYYEQYF | TGTGCCAGCAGTCCCCCGGGACACTACTACGAGCAGTACTTC
TRBJ2-7 | TRBV20-1 | - | many | CSALTGPYEQYF | TGCAGTGCGCTGACTGGGCCCTACGAGCAGTACTTC
TRBJ2-1 | TRBV6-1 | - | - | CASSASSSYNEQFF | TGTGCCAGCAGTGCCTCCAGCTCCTACAATGAGCAGTTCTTC
TRBJ2-7 | TRBV9 | TRBD2 | - | CASSVGVGAGGYEQYF | TGTGCCAGCAGCGTAGGAGTAGGGGCGGGAGGGTACGAGCAGTACTTC
TRBJ2-3 | TRBV20-1 | - | few | CSAPPDFTSTDTQYF | TGCAGTGCTCCACCTGACTTTACTAGCACAGATACGCAGTATTTT
TRBJ2-3 | TRBV27 | - | many | CASSPGGLKSWLDTQYF | TGTGCCAGCAGTCCCGGCGGACTAAAGAGTTGGTTAGATACGCAGTATTTT
TRBJ2-5 | TRBV6-1 | - | - | CASIRDLYQETQYF | TGTGCCAGCATTCGGGACTTGTACCAAGAGACCCAGTACTTC
TRBJ1-1 | TRBV6-5 | - | many | CASSYGTPTEAFF | TGTGCCAGCAGTTACGGGACACCCACTGAAGCTTTCTTT
TRBJ2-7 | TRBV7-2 | TRBD2 | many | CASSTRGGVEQYF | TGTGCCAGCAGCACCCGGGGGGGGGTTGAGCAGTACTTC
TRBJ2-1 | TRBV20-1 | - | many | CSARGGLDNEQFF | TGCAGTGCTAGGGGCGGGTTGGACAATGAGCAGTTCTTC
TRBJ2-1 | TRBV9 | TRBD2 | - | CASSAEGVAGGLGQFF | TGTGCCAGCAGCGCCGAGGGAGTAGCGGGGGGACTTGGGCAGTTCTTC
TRBJ2-1 | TRBV19 | TRBD2 | - | CASSGPGLEEQQFF | TGTGCCAGTAGTGGCCCGGGACTAGAAGAGCAGCAGTTCTTC
TRBJ2-2 | TRBV6-1 | TRBD2 | many | CASSVGLAGVTGELFF | TGTGCCAGCAGTGTAGGACTAGCGGGAGTCACCGGGGAGCTGTTTTTT
TRBJ2-6 | TRBV7-9 | - | - | CASSPRTGDPSGANVLTF | TGTGCCAGCAGCCCCCGCACGGGCGACCCCTCTGGGGCCAACGTCCTGACTTTC
TRBJ1-1 | TRBV3-1 | - | many | CASSQELTGSTEAFF | TGTGCCAGCAGCCAAGAGTTGACAGGCAGCACTGAAGCTTTCTTT
TRBJ2-7 | TRBV28 | TRBD2 | many | CASSHPGSGRWNEQYF | TGTGCCAGCAGTCACCCCGGGAGCGGGAGGTGGAACGAGCAGTACTTC
TRBJ1-2 | TRBV28 | TRBD1 | few | CASRLGQGLSADGYTF | TGTGCCAGCAGACTAGGACAGGGGTTGAGCGCCGATGGCTACACCTTC
TRBJ2-5 | TRBV15 | TRBD2 | - | CATSTPGLAALETQYF | TGTGCCACCAGCACACCGGGACTAGCGGCCCTAGAGACCCAGTACTTC
TRBJ2-1 | TRBV6-5 | TRBD2 | - | CASSFTGTSVHEQFF | TGTGCCAGCAGCTTCACCGGGACTAGTGTGCATGAGCAGTTCTTC
TRBJ2-2 | TRBV20-1 | - | few | CSARHRGTGELFF | TGCAGTGCTAGGCACCGGGGCACCGGGGAGCTGTTTTTT
TRBJ2-3 | TRBV6-6 | - | many | CASSYSAASGTDTQYF | TGTGCCAGCAGTTACTCGGCGGCGTCGGGCACAGATACGCAGTATTTT
TRBJ2-2 | TRBV28 | - | few | CASSRRVTNTGELFF | TGTGCCAGCAGTCGACGCGTCACGAACACCGGGGAGCTGTTTTTT
TRBJ2-5 | TRBV6-5 | - | many | CASSYGPDSQETQYF | TGTGCCAGCAGTTACGGCCCGGACAGCCAAGAGACCCAGTACTTC
TRBJ2-2 | TRBV10-3 | TRBD1 | - | CATRTGGNTGELFF | TGTGCCACCCGGACAGGGGGCAACACCGGGGAGCTGTTTTTT
TRBJ1-1 | TRBV14 | - | few | CASSQIGGSTEAFF | TGTGCCAGCAGCCAAATCGGGGGGTCCACTGAAGCTTTCTTT
TRBJ2-7 | TRBV25-1 | - | - | CASSEQEVSYEQYF | TGTGCCAGCAGTGAACAAGAGGTCTCCTACGAGCAGTACTTC
TRBJ1-5 | TRBV28 | - | many | CASSLQDVSNQPQHF | TGTGCCAGCAGTTTACAGGACGTTAGCAATCAGCCCCAGCATTTT
TRBJ2-7 | TRBV2 | - | - | CASSEEGNEQYF | TGTGCCAGCAGTGAGGAAGGTAACGAGCAGTACTTC
TRBJ2-5 | TRBV2 | - | many | CASEGGWGQETQYF | TGTGCCAGCGAGGGCGGCTGGGGGCAAGAGACCCAGTACTTC
TRBJ2-2 | TRBV20-1 | TRBD2 | few | CAGLAGGELFF | TGCGCCGGACTAGCTGGCGGGGAGCTGTTTTTT
TRBJ2-7 | TRBV27 | - | - | CASSLYLGQYYEQYF | TGTGCCAGCAGTTTATATTTGGGGCAGTACTACGAGCAGTACTTC
TRBJ2-5 | TRBV24-1 | - | - | CATSDPGTDEETQYF | TGTGCCACCAGTGATCCCGGGACGGATGAAGAGACCCAGTACTTC
TRBJ1-2 | TRBV27 | - | many | CASSRAQTDPYGYTF | TGTGCCAGCAGCCGGGCTCAGACAGACCCCTATGGCTACACCTTC
TRBJ2-7 | TRBV27 | - | many | CASSKGPGEQYF | TGTGCCAGCAGTAAAGGCCCCGGGGAGCAGTACTTC
TRBJ2-3 | TRBV20-1 | - | many | CSAPKLLAPADTQYF | TGCAGTGCTCCAAAGTTACTAGCTCCGGCAGATACGCAGTATTTT
TRBJ1-4 | TRBV19 | - | few | CASSIAPDGYEKLFF | TGTGCCAGTAGTATCGCCCCCGATGGGTATGAAAAACTGTTTTTT